This TCR beta chain is from a study of T cells in Graves' hyperthyroidism and ophthalmopathy. The germline gives CDR1 SGHVS, CDR2 FNYEAQ. CDR3 size: 15 residues. Trimming removed 5 bases from V and 4 bases from J; junction bases left unmatched: 9. Pregnant or lactating patients were excluded, as were those with uncontrolled infection or other autoimmune disease. Every diagnosis used clinical symptoms, serum thyroxine and TRAb, thyroid ultrasound and orbital computed tomography. Ten or more counts support this clonotype. As yet, its antigen is unknown. Study results and caveats: Ophthalmopathy was model-predicted a median around 6.7 months pre-onset. A 13 V-J model separated ophthalmopathy from stable hyperthyroidism.

Using RNA transcripts as the source, TCR beta CDR3 regions were amplified. The study used the HTBI primer set for a first-round RT-PCR of the TCR CDR3. TCRdb used MiXCR to reprocess the multiplex PCR reads, holding one entry per CDR3 protein. The data show 250,000 or so distinct CDR3 sequences, roughly 15% seen once. Sample: blood. The chain uses TRBV7-6 and TRBJ1-2; 8 nucleotides match TRBD1. The clonotype was recovered from a woman aged 18-29 years with Graves' ophthalmopathy. The CDR3 DNA reads TGTGCCAGCAGCCCCCGCGCGACAGGGGTCTATGGCTACACCTTC. This gives the protein CASSPRATGVYGYTF.